Listed below are T cell receptor beta chains from one sample, sequenced in a study of T cell changes during pregnancy in multiple sclerosis. Here immunoSEQ multiplex PCR was the method, and the copy in TCRdb shows in-frame clones only, minus some. The data hold more than 55,000 clones, with 91% observed a single time. The specimen was peripheral blood, collected after pregnancy. The receptors here all came from a female donor in good health, enrolled as a control in a pregnancy study. CDR3s include the opening cysteine and the closing phenylalanine or tryptophan. D genes are given only for firm matches. Not every row has a clone size; where given, it reads once, few, many or a size class.

TRBV19	-	-	15	TRBJ1-5	TGTGCCAGTAGTGTAACTCAAAATAGCAATCAGCCCCAGCATTTT	CASSVTQNSNQPQHF
TRBV19	-	-	15	TRBJ1-3	TGTGCCAGTAGACCGACTACAAGCTCTGGAAACACCATATATTTT	CASRPTTSSGNTIYF
TRBV12-5	-	TRBD1	14	TRBJ1-5	TGTGCTAGTGGTGTGAACAGGGGGCTTCAGCCCCAGCATTTT	CASGVNRGLQPQHF
TRBV19	-	TRBD1	15	TRBJ1-2	TGTGCCAGTAGTACATACAGGGGGCGCCAGGATGGCTACACCTTC	CASSTYRGRQDGYTF
TRBV30	-	-	15	TRBJ1-1	TGTGCCTGGACTAATTCCGGACAGCTGAACACTGAAGCTTTCTTT	CAWTNSGQLNTEAFF
TRBV10-3	-	TRBD1	14	TRBJ2-7	TGTGCCACGAGGTATGGGACAGGGGTCTACGAGCAGTACTTC	CATRYGTGVYEQYF
TRBV29-1	-	-	14	TRBJ1-4	TGCAGCTCTACAGGGAGCGGAACTAATGAAAAACTGTTTTTT	CSSTGSGTNEKLFF
TRBV19	once	TRBD1	14	TRBJ1-1	TGTGCCAGTAGACCAGACAGGGTAGTCGCTGAAGCTTTCTTT	CASRPDRVVAEAFF
TRBV30	once	TRBD1	15	TRBJ2-7	TGTGCCTGGAGACGAGGACAGGGAGTATCCTACGAGCAGTACTTC	CAWRRGQGVSYEQYF
TRBV2	-	TRBD2	13	TRBJ2-7	TGTGCCAGCAAAGCGGGGGCAACCTACGAGCAGTACTTC	CASKAGATYEQYF
TRBV11-3	-	TRBD1	13	TRBJ1-1	TGTGCCAGCAGCTTAGATGGGACAGGTAAAGCTTTCTTT	CASSLDGTGKAFF
TRBV4-2	-	TRBD1	15	TRBJ2-3	TGTGCCAGCAGCCGCCCGGGACAGGGGGCAGATACGCAGTATTTT	CASSRPGQGADTQYF
TRBV5-6	few	TRBD1	16	TRBJ1-4	TGTGCCAGCAGCACCGGGACAGGGGGCGCAGATGAAAAACTGTTTTTT	CASSTGTGGADEKLFF
TRBV7-9	few	-	13	TRBJ1-2	TGTGCCAGCAGCTTAGACGGAGGGGACGGCTACACCTTC	CASSLDGGDGYTF
TRBV2	-	TRBD2	15	TRBJ2-7	TGTGCCAGCAGTGAAGTTCTAGCGGGCTCCTACGAGCAGTACTTC	CASSEVLAGSYEQYF
TRBV6-1	once	-	14	TRBJ1-2	TGTGCCAGCAGGTCGGAGGGTGGATCCTATGGCTACACCTTC	CASRSEGGSYGYTF
TRBV9	few	-	14	TRBJ1-1	TGTGCCAGCAGCGTAGGTGCAGGGAACACTGAAGCTTTCTTT	CASSVGAGNTEAFF
TRBV11-2	few	TRBD1	18	TRBJ1-5	TGTGCCAGCAGCGTAGGACCGGGACAGGGGGTTGGCAATCAGCCCCAGCATTTT	CASSVGPGQGVGNQPQHF
TRBV5-4	-	-	13	TRBJ1-2	TGTGCCAGCAGCCCAGCCAGGTTCGATGGCTACACCTTC	CASSPARFDGYTF
TRBV5-6	-	-	14	TRBJ1-2	TGTGCCAGCAGCTTGGGAGGACAGTGGGTTGGCTACACCTTC	CASSLGGQWVGYTF
TRBV6-5	-	TRBD1	14	TRBJ1-2	TGTGCCAGCAGTACCAAGACAGGGGGCGCCGGCTACACCTTC	CASSTKTGGAGYTF
TRBV7-8	-	TRBD2	20	TRBJ2-4	TGTGCCAGCAGCTTAGGCAGACTAGCGGGGGGAATACTAGCCAAAAACATTCAGTACTTC	CASSLGRLAGGILAKNIQYF
TRBV15	-	TRBD2	15	TRBJ2-7	TGTGCCACCAGCAGTCGGAGCGGGGGGGCCTCCGAGCAGTACTTC	CATSSRSGGASEQYF
TRBV30	once	-	14	TRBJ1-1	TGTGCCTGGGGCCTGGTAGGAGGAGGCACTGAAGCTTTCTTT	CAWGLVGGGTEAFF
TRBV7-8	-	-	14	TRBJ2-3	TGTGCCAGCAGCTTAGGGCTAGCTGAAGATACGCAGTATTTT	CASSLGLAEDTQYF
TRBV5-4	-	-	14	TRBJ1-4	TGTGCCAGCAGCTTAAACCAGGCTAATGAAAAACTGTTTTTT	CASSLNQANEKLFF
TRBV19	-	TRBD1	14	TRBJ2-7	TGTGCCAGTAGGTCAGGACAGGGGGAGAACGAGCAGTACTTC	CASRSGQGENEQYF
TRBV7-2	-	-	13	TRBJ1-4	TGTGCCAGCAGCTTTGGCCCGAATGAAAAACTGTTTTTT	CASSFGPNEKLFF
TRBV18	-	TRBD1	15	TRBJ1-6	TGTGCCAGCTCACCAGGCAGGGGGCCCAATTCACCCCTCCACTTT	CASSPGRGPNSPLHF
TRBV27	once	TRBD2	14	TRBJ2-5	TGTGCCAGCAGCCGCCGGACTAGACAAGAGACCCAGTACTTC	CASSRRTRQETQYF
TRBV6-5	-	-	15	TRBJ1-2	TGTGCCAGCAGTTACGGGTTGGCAGGGGACTATGGCTACACCTTC	CASSYGLAGDYGYTF
TRBV29-1	-	-	14	TRBJ1-3	TGCAGCGCATCTCCGGGGGGCTCTGGAAACACCATATATTTT	CSASPGGSGNTIYF
TRBV19	-	-	14	TRBJ1-1	TGTGCCAGTAGTAGTGGGGCGCTGGGCACTGAAGCTTTCTTT	CASSSGALGTEAFF
TRBV21-1	-	-	11	TRBJ2-7	TGTGCCAGCACCCAGGGTTACGAGCAGTACTTC	CASTQGYEQYF
TRBV9	-	-	15	TRBJ1-1	TGTGCCAGCAGCGTAGTTGGGGACTTCAACACTGAAGCTTTCTTT	CASSVVGDFNTEAFF
TRBV19	-	TRBD1	15	TRBJ1-2	TGTGCCAGTAGGAAAGAGACAGGGGGGTCCCTGGGCTACACCTTC	CASRKETGGSLGYTF
TRBV5-1	-	-	14	TRBJ2-5	TGCGCCAGCAGCTTGGTAGGTCTAGAGGAGACCCAGTACTTC	CASSLVGLEETQYF
TRBV27	-	-	17	TRBJ2-1	TGTGCCAGCAGTTCGCTGCCCCATACAGGGAATTCCAATGAGCAGTTCTTC	CASSSLPHTGNSNEQFF
TRBV20-1	-	-	11	TRBJ2-2	TGCAGTGCACCACACCGCCGGGAGCTGTTTTTT	CSAPHRRELFF